These T cell receptor beta chains were read from a single sample in a study of T cells in Graves' hyperthyroidism and ophthalmopathy. Via MiXCR, TCRdb re-called the multiplex PCR reads, giving one row per CDR3 protein. The table has 340,000 or so distinct CDR3 sequences, roughly 17% seen once. The sequenced sample was blood. These TCRs come from a man under 40 with Graves' hyperthyroidism. CDR3s include the opening cysteine and the closing phenylalanine or tryptophan. Fields, in order: J gene, clone size, V gene, D gene, CDR3 DNA, CDR3 protein. The D gene is left open where the match is weak. Only part of the rows carry a size: once, few, many, or a class if the clone is expanded.

J: TRBJ1-6
size: many
V: TRBV12-3/TRBV12-4
D: .
DNA: TGTGCCAGTGGGCCTACGACAGGCTATAATTCACCCCTCCACTTT
CDR3: CASGPTTGYNSPLHF

J: TRBJ2-7
size: few
V: TRBV13
D: .
DNA: TGTGCCAGCAGCTTGAGTTACTCCTACGAGCAGTACTTC
CDR3: CASSLSYSYEQYF

J: TRBJ2-1
size: .
V: TRBV20-1
D: TRBD2
DNA: TGCAGTGCTAGGGCCGGACTAGCGGGAGACAATGAGCAGTTCTTC
CDR3: CSARAGLAGDNEQFF

J: TRBJ2-3
size: .
V: TRBV30
D: .
DNA: TGTGCCTGGAGTTTTGGCGGGAACTCAGATACGCAGTATTTT
CDR3: CAWSFGGNSDTQYF

J: TRBJ1-5
size: few
V: TRBV7-8
D: .
DNA: TGTGCCAGCAGCTTAGGAGGGGGTCATCAGCCCCAGCATTTT
CDR3: CASSLGGGHQPQHF

J: TRBJ2-1
size: many
V: TRBV2
D: .
DNA: TGTGCCTGTAGTACTCAGGGCCCTTCCTACAATGAGCAGTTCTTC
CDR3: CACSTQGPSYNEQFF

J: TRBJ2-1
size: many
V: TRBV12-3/TRBV12-4
D: .
DNA: TGTGCCAGCAGTTTGTTCCCTGACAGATTAACAACCTACAATGAGCAGTTCTTC
CDR3: CASSLFPDRLTTYNEQFF

J: TRBJ2-3
size: many
V: TRBV30
D: .
DNA: TGTGCCTGGCGGTCATACGCTAGCACAGATACGCAGTATTTT
CDR3: CAWRSYASTDTQYF

J: TRBJ2-1
size: .
V: TRBV6-1
D: .
DNA: TGTGCCAGTGGTCGGGGAGTTGGCCACAATGAGCAGTTCTTC
CDR3: CASGRGVGHNEQFF

J: TRBJ2-7
size: .
V: TRBV7-6
D: .
DNA: TGTGCCAGCAGCTTAGGAACGTTGGCTATCTACGAGCAGTACTTC
CDR3: CASSLGTLAIYEQYF

J: TRBJ1-5
size: .
V: TRBV11-3
D: .
DNA: TGTGCCAGCAGCTTAGACCCAACCGGTCAGCCCCAGCATTTT
CDR3: CASSLDPTGQPQHF

J: TRBJ2-5
size: .
V: TRBV5-1
D: TRBD2
DNA: TGCGCCAGCAGCATGGCCGGACGGGCCTACGGGGGGGAGACCCAGTACTTC
CDR3: CASSMAGRAYGGETQYF

J: TRBJ2-5
size: many
V: TRBV3-1
D: .
DNA: TGTGCCAGCAGCCAAGTCTCGTTAGAGACCCAGTACTTC
CDR3: CASSQVSLETQYF

J: TRBJ1-2
size: few
V: TRBV27
D: .
DNA: TGTGCCAGCAGTCCAACGCCCAACTATGGCTACACCTTC
CDR3: CASSPTPNYGYTF

J: TRBJ2-7
size: many
V: TRBV3-1
D: TRBD1
DNA: TGTGCCAGCAGCGAAGGGACAGCCCAAGAGCAGTACTTC
CDR3: CASSEGTAQEQYF

J: TRBJ2-5
size: .
V: TRBV29-1
D: .
DNA: TGCAGCGTTGATGAGGGAACTACTCAGTACTTC
CDR3: CSVDEGTTQYF

J: TRBJ1-5
size: .
V: TRBV13
D: .
DNA: TGTGCCAGCAGCTCCTCGGGACAGCCCCAGCATTTT
CDR3: CASSSSGQPQHF

J: TRBJ2-1
size: .
V: TRBV7-6
D: .
DNA: TGTGCCAGCAGCTTAGCACTGAACAATGAGCAGTTCTTC
CDR3: CASSLALNNEQFF

J: TRBJ2-5
size: many
V: TRBV20-1
D: TRBD2
DNA: TGCAGTGCTAGGCCCTCGGGGGGGCTGACTCGAGAGACCCAGTACTTC
CDR3: CSARPSGGLTRETQYF

J: TRBJ1-3
size: .
V: TRBV20-1
D: .
DNA: TGCAGTGCTGTGACGGACTCTGGAAACACCATATATTTT
CDR3: CSAVTDSGNTIYF

J: TRBJ1-1
size: .
V: TRBV10-3
D: .
DNA: TGTGCCATCAGTCGATACCCGGGCACTGAAGCTTTCTTT
CDR3: CAISRYPGTEAFF

J: TRBJ2-7
size: .
V: TRBV5-6
D: .
DNA: TGTGCCAGCAGCGGTAAGGTAGGGAACGAGCAGTACTTC
CDR3: CASSGKVGNEQYF

J: TRBJ2-1
size: many
V: TRBV3-1
D: .
DNA: TGTGCCAGCAGCCAACGAGGGAACGCTGAGCAGTTCTTC
CDR3: CASSQRGNAEQFF

J: TRBJ2-2
size: many
V: TRBV2
D: .
DNA: TGTGCCAGCAGTGAAGAGGGGACCCCCGGGGAGCTGTTTTTT
CDR3: CASSEEGTPGELFF

J: TRBJ1-2
size: many
V: TRBV27
D: TRBD1
DNA: TGTGCCAGCAGATCCCGGGACAGCGCCACTAACTATGGCTACACCTTC
CDR3: CASRSRDSATNYGYTF

J: TRBJ1-2
size: many
V: TRBV2
D: .
DNA: TGTGCCAGCAGTGAAGAGAGTTATGGCTACACCTTC
CDR3: CASSEESYGYTF

J: TRBJ1-3
size: few
V: TRBV15
D: .
DNA: TGTGCCACCAGCAGAGATTCCACGGGGGTCCACACCATATATTTT
CDR3: CATSRDSTGVHTIYF

J: TRBJ1-2
size: many
V: TRBV18
D: TRBD1
DNA: TGTGCCAGCTCACCACTGGAGACAGGGATTTCGGGAGGCTACACCTTC
CDR3: CASSPLETGISGGYTF

J: TRBJ1-2
size: many
V: TRBV5-1
D: TRBD1
DNA: TGCGCCAGCAGCCCGACGGGACAGGGGTACTATGGCTACACCTTC
CDR3: CASSPTGQGYYGYTF

J: TRBJ1-2
size: many
V: TRBV24-1
D: .
DNA: TGTGCCACCAGTGTCGGCGACGGAGGTGGTGGCTACACCTTC
CDR3: CATSVGDGGGGYTF

J: TRBJ1-1
size: .
V: TRBV7-9
D: .
DNA: TGTGCCAGCAGCTCCCCTTCGAGGTGGGCTGAAGCTTTCTTT
CDR3: CASSSPSRWAEAFF